This passage covers 20 T cell receptor beta chains from one sample sequenced in a study of cytomegalovirus exposure and HLA in healthy donors. 13 Jbeta primers and 60 Vbeta primers were used for the PCR. Using immunoSEQ multiplex PCR, the repertoire was profiled, and TCRdb retains in-frame clones only, with some absent. The data show 100,000 to 150,000 clones, 81% seen once. The specimen was PBMCs. The receptors shown here come from a woman aged 40 to 50 in good health and CMV-seropositive.

The V gene is TRBV5-1, the J gene TRBJ1-2; 9 positions match TRBD1. J was trimmed by 10 bases and V by 2 bases; bases with no gene match: 9. The CDR3 loop spans 14 amino acids. CDR1 and CDR2 (germline): SGHRS, YFSETQ. The CDR3 DNA is TGCGCCAGCAGCTTCACCGGGACAGGGCGAGACTACACCTTC. It yields the protein CASSFTGTGRDYTF.

A single count supports this clone. The chain links TRBV30 to TRBJ1-1; D is possibly TRBD1 (5 bases). Germline CDR1 GTSNPN, CDR2 SVGIG (reference sequence). The CDR3 totals 13 residues. Deletions cut 3 bases from V and 0 bases from J, with 8 bases between. CDR3 loop: CAWRGDMNTEAFF. CDR3 coding DNA: TGTGCCTGGAGAGGGGATATGAACACTGAAGCTTTCTTT. Drawing the rest from reference TRBV30 and TRBJ1-1, the complete variable domain is SQTIHQWPATLVQPVGSPLSLECTVEGTSNPNLYWYRQAAGRGLQLLFYSVGIGQISSEVPQNLSASRPQDRQFILSSKKLLLSDSGFYLCAWRGDMNTEAFFGQGTRLTVV.

The genes are TRBV6-4 and TRBJ2-3, with D perhaps matching TRBD2 (5 bases). Trimming stripped 6 bases from V and 3 bases from J, with 16 bases between. The CDR3 has 15 amino acids. Germline CDR1 and CDR2: MRHNA and SNTAGT. Here the CDR3 DNA reads TGTGCCAGCAGGGCTAGCCTAGTTTTGACAGATACGCAGTATTTT. It encodes CASRASLVLTDTQYF.

The chain joins TRBV27 to TRBJ1-5; 7 bases map to TRBD1. J gave up 0 bases and V 6 bases, and 5 bases lay outside the gene matches. The germline V gene has CDR1 MNHEY and CDR2 SMNVEV (reference sequence). The CDR3 runs 15 residues. The CDR3 loop reads CASRKTGSSNQPQHF. The CDR3 nucleotides are TGTGCCAGCAGAAAGACAGGGTCTAGCAATCAGCCCCAGCATTTT.

The rearrangement uses TRBV6-5 and TRBJ2-2; 9 bases line up with TRBD1. CDR3 length: 15 residues. The V gene end was trimmed by 6 bases and the J gene end by 6 bases; junction bases not matched to a gene: 8. From germline, CDR1 is MNHEY and CDR2 SVGAGI. In DNA, the CDR3 is TGTGCCAGCAGGGAAACCGGGACAGGGTCCGGGGAGCTGTTTTTT. This encodes CASRETGTGSGELFF.

The chain carries TRBV15 and TRBJ2-2, with 9 bases matching TRBD2. Per germline, CDR1 LNHNV and CDR2 YYDKDF (reference sequence). V gave up 0 bases and J gave up 4 bases; unmatched junction bases: 24. There are 23 residues in the CDR3. The CDR3 nucleotides read TGTGCCACCAGCAGAGATTCGGGCCGGACGGACCTATTGGCGGGAGGGGCCACCGGGGAGCTGTTTTTT. It specifies CATSRDSGRTDLLAGGATGELFF. Filled out from reference TRBV15 and TRBJ2-2, the complete variable domain reads DAMVIQNPRYQVTQFGKPVTLSCSQTLNHNVMYWYQQKSSQAPKLLFHYYDKDFNNEADTPDNFQSRRPNTSFCFLDIRSPGLGDTAMYLCATSRDSGRTDLLAGGATGELFFGEGSRLTVL.

This clone was detected only once. The chain joins TRBV5-4 to TRBJ2-2; D may be TRBD2 (6 bases). The CDR3 loop spans 15 amino acids. V gave up 0 bases and J gave up 4 bases, with 10 bases separating them. CDR1 SGHNT and CDR2 YYREEE come from the germline V gene (reference sequence). This CDR3 is CASSLGQGGTGELFF. CDR3 sequence (DNA): TGTGCCAGCAGCTTGGGGCAGGGAGGCACCGGGGAGCTGTTTTTT.

This chain uses TRBV5-1 with TRBJ2-7; the match to TRBD2 covers 15 bases. This CDR3 is 17 amino acids long. The germline gives CDR1 SGHRS, CDR2 YFSETQ. The ends lost 4 bases at V and 4 bases at J; junction bases unmatched: 9. This CDR3 reads CASSATPGLAGGYEQYF. The CDR3 coding sequence is TGCGCCAGCAGCGCTACTCCGGGACTAGCGGGGGGATACGAGCAGTACTTC. The entire variable domain, with the rest obtained from reference TRBV5-1 and TRBJ2-7, is as follows: KAGVTQTPRYLIKTRGQQVTLSCSPISGHRSVSWYQQTPGQGLQFLFEYFSETQRNKGNFPGRFSGRQFSNSRSEMNVSTLELGDSALYLCASSATPGLAGGYEQYFGPGTRLTVT.

This chain links TRBV7-8 with TRBJ2-1; D gene unclear. Per germline, CDR1 SGHVS and CDR2 FQNEAQ. CDR3 length: 17 amino acids. V lost 2 bases to trimming and J lost 5 bases, with 19 bases between them. Written as DNA, the CDR3 is TGTGCCAGCAGCTTATCTCACGTATCTACCAAACACAATGAGCAGTTCTTC. Translating it yields CASSLSHVSTKHNEQFF. Drawing the rest from reference TRBV7-8 and TRBJ2-1, the complete variable domain is GAGVSQSPRYKVAKRGQDVALRCDPISGHVSLFWYQQALGQGPEFLTYFQNEAQLDKSGLPSDRFFAERPEGSVSTLKIQRTQQEDSAVYLCASSLSHVSTKHNEQFFGPGTRLTVL.

V is TRBV5-4 and J is TRBJ2-3; D perhaps matches TRBD2 (5 bases). CDR3 length equals 13 residues. Germline V gives CDR1 SGHNT, CDR2 YYREEE (reference sequence). The ends were cut back, 4 bases at V and 6 bases at J, with 12 bases in the middle. The CDR3 DNA reads as TGTGCCAGCAGCCTGCCGGGATGGGATACGCAGTATTTT. It encodes CASSLPGWDTQYF.

About this clone itself: This sample includes further DNA sequences coding for the same CDR3. The chain has TRBV7-3 and TRBJ1-1; possibly TRBD1 for D (6 bases). This CDR3 region has 13 residues. CDR1 is SGHTA, CDR2 FQGTGA, per germline. Trimming took off 6 bases at V and 4 bases at J, with 12 bases between the two ends. The CDR3 here is CASSSQGGTEAFF. CDR3 bases: TGTGCCAGCAGTTCACAGGGTGGCACTGAAGCTTTCTTT.

This clone has more than one count but fewer than ten. The V gene is TRBV20-1, the J gene TRBJ1-5; D remains unclear. The CDR3 is 11 amino acids. V was shortened by 1 base and J by 11 bases, with 9 bases between the two germline ends. The germline gives CDR1 DFQATT, CDR2 SNEGSKA (reference sequence). The CDR3, as DNA: TGCAGTGCTAGAGTGGGAGGGACCCAGCATTTT. Translated: CSARVGGTQHF.

The table lists this clone with a count of one. The chain has TRBV2 and TRBJ2-7; D possibly corresponds to TRBD2 (5 bases). Trimming cost V 7 bases and J 8 bases, with 12 bases left between them. This CDR3 is 11 amino acids long. From germline, CDR1 is SNHLY and CDR2 FYNNEI. In nucleotides, the CDR3 is TGTGCCAGCAAGGGCGCCGGGAAGCAGTACTTC. Translation gives CASKGAGKQYF.

J is TRBJ1-3 and V is TRBV5-1; no firm D call. CDR1 SGHRS and CDR2 YFSETQ come from the germline V gene. The CDR3 loop spans 16 amino acids. The ends were cut back, 4 bases at V and 0 bases at J, with 14 bases in the middle. This CDR3 is CASSLETGFSGNTIYF. The CDR3 nucleotides are TGCGCCAGCAGCCTGGAAACTGGTTTCTCTGGAAACACCATATATTTT.

The chain is built from TRBV2 and TRBJ2-1, with 7 bases matching TRBD2. This CDR3 spans 14 amino acids. Germline CDR1 is SNHLY and CDR2 is FYNNEI. After removal of 8 bases from V and 0 bases from J, the junction contained 4 bases not matched to a gene. The CDR3 nucleotides read TGTGCCAGCCGGCGGGGGAGCTCCTACAATGAGCAGTTCTTC. Amino acids: CASRRGSSYNEQFF.

V gene TRBV4-2 combines with J gene TRBJ2-1; TRBD1 aligns across 7 bases. The CDR3 totals 15 residues. V gave up 1 base and J gave up 9 bases; unmatched junction bases: 9. Germline CDR1 is LGHNA and CDR2 is YNFKEQ. CDR3 in amino acids: CASSQGTQGEREQFF. The CDR3 DNA sequence: TGTGCCAGCAGCCAAGGTACCCAGGGGGAACGTGAGCAGTTCTTC.

This clone was counted once. The V call is TRBV18, the J call TRBJ1-4; 10 nucleotides match TRBD1. Germline loops: CDR1 KGHSH, CDR2 LQKENI. This CDR3 region has 15 residues. V shed 5 bases and J 8 bases; nucleotides not matched to a gene: 8. CDR3 nucleotide sequence: TGTGCCAGCTCATTTCCGACAGGGGGCTACGAAAAACTGTTTTTT. Its translation is CASSFPTGGYEKLFF.

The rearrangement uses TRBV27 and TRBJ2-7, with 9 positions matching TRBD2. CDR3 size: 21 residues. Germline loops: CDR1 MNHEY, CDR2 SMNVEV (reference sequence). V lost 2 bases, J lost 4 bases, and 24 bases stayed unmatched. CDR3: CASSLLPPIGGGVALSYEQYF. The CDR3 DNA is TGTGCCAGCAGTTTACTACCACCCATTGGCGGGGGGGTCGCTCTCTCTTACGAGCAGTACTTC.

This rearrangement joins TRBV27 to TRBJ2-5, with unresolved D. Looked up from germline, CDR1 is MNHEY and CDR2 is SMNVEV (reference sequence). CDR3 length equals 13 residues. Trimming shortened V by 3 bases and J by 5 bases, and 10 bases separated the two germline ends. In DNA, the CDR3 is TGTGCCAGCAGTTTTACCCCTCGGGAGACCCAGTACTTC. Translation gives CASSFTPRETQYF.

This rearrangement joins TRBV5-4 to TRBJ1-3; 8 nucleotides line up with TRBD1. This CDR3 is 16 amino acids long. CDR1 SGHNT and CDR2 YYREEE come from the germline V gene (reference sequence). With 0 bases clipped from V and 4 bases from J, the junction kept 6 bases outside the gene matches. The CDR3 sequence is CASSLGQGARGNTIYF. CDR3 DNA: TGTGCCAGCAGCTTGGGCCAGGGGGCGCGAGGAAACACCATATATTTT.